The sequence of this T cell receptor (beta chain) was determined in a study of T-cell reconstitution after alpha-beta-depleted transplantation in children. Unique molecular identifiers were built into the TCRbeta library. TCRdb recomputed calls from the PCR reads with MiXCR, one row per CDR3 protein. The table shows about a million distinct CDR3 sequences, with roughly 29% occurring only once. The CDR3 has 15 amino acids. V was pared by 1 base and J by 3 bases, with 10 bases between. This sample comprised PBMCs, mostly from graft donor cells, obtained 360 days after TCRalphabeta/CD19-depleted stem cell transplant. The TCR comes from a boy younger than two who had a stem cell transplant for SCID, so the T cells may come from the graft donor. V and J are TRBV12-3 or TRBV12-4 and TRBJ2-1; D possibly corresponds to TRBD2 (6 bases). CDR3 in DNA: TGTGCCAGCAGTTTAGGCGGGAAAATCTACAATGAGCAGTTCTTC. Amino acids: CASSLGGKIYNEQFF.